The 12 T cell receptor beta chains listed next were all sequenced from one sample in a study of siplizumab effects on memory and regulatory T cells. Only in-frame clones appear in the TCRdb table, and some are missing; sequencing was by immunoSEQ multiplex PCR. The sample consists of about 100,000 clones, about 94% of them appearing once. The sequenced sample consisted of non-Treg CD4+ T cells sorted from blood. Receptors were obtained from a human donor in good health.

The chain has TRBV27 and TRBJ1-1; D unclear. Trimming left V 6 bases short and J 1 base short, with 12 bases between. The length of the CDR3 is 14 residues. The germline V gene has CDR1 MNHEY and CDR2 SMNVEV (reference sequence). As DNA, the CDR3 is TGTGCCAGCAGGGGTTCCCTTCGGAACACTGAAGCTTTCTTT. It specifies CASRGSLRNTEAFF.

This clone appeared once. The chain employs TRBV6-1 and TRBJ1-4; weak D call: TRBD1 (6 bases). CDR3 length: 14 amino acids. Germline loops: CDR1 MNHNS, CDR2 SASEGT. Between the trimmed V and J ends, which lost 8 bases and 8 bases, there was a span of 18 bases. The CDR3 here is CASLEKTTGEKLFF. CDR3 coding DNA: TGTGCCAGCTTGGAGAAAACAACAGGGGAAAAACTGTTTTTT.

This clone was detected once. The chain recombines TRBV1 with TRBJ2-7. TRBV1 is marked as a pseudogene. The CDR3 sequence is 12 residues long. CDR3 in amino acids: CTSSQDHREQYF. The CDR3 DNA sequence: TGCACCAGCAGCCAAGATCATCGCGAGCAGTACTTC.

The chain links TRBV5-8 to TRBJ1-5; maybe TRBD1 (5 bases). The V gene's germline CDR1 is SGHTS and CDR2 YDEGEE. The length of the CDR3 is 14 residues. Trimming removed 7 bases from V and 7 bases from J, with 18 bases in between. The CDR3 coding sequence is TGTGCCAGCGCGGGGGTCGTCTTTGGGCAGCCCCAGCATTTT. This translates into CASAGVVFGQPQHF.

This clone was observed a handful of times. Other nucleotide sequences in the sample specify the same CDR3. CDR3 sequence reads: CASSIGTGPEKLFF. CDR3 sequence (DNA): TGTGCCAGTAGTATCGGGACAGGGCCCGAAAAACTGTTTTTT. This chain links TRBV19 with TRBJ1-4, with 9 nucleotides matching TRBD1. With 3 bases clipped from V and 8 bases from J, the junction kept 4 bases outside the gene matches. Germline values: CDR1 LNHDA, CDR2 SQIVND (reference sequence). The CDR3 spans 14 residues.

This clone was seen only once. The gene calls are TRBV6-5 and TRBJ2-7, with TRBD1 as a possible D gene (5 bases). CDR1 is MNHEY, CDR2 SVGAGI, per germline. This CDR3 is 14 amino acids long. V gave up 6 bases and J gave up 4 bases, with 16 bases separating them. CDR3 DNA: TGTGCCAGCAGCCGCGACAGTTTCTATTACGAGCAGTACTTC. It yields the protein CASSRDSFYYEQYF.

The chain links TRBV6-1 to TRBJ1-6; D is unclear. V lost 6 bases and J lost 10, with 13 bases in between. Germline CDR1 is MNHNS and CDR2 is SASEGT. The CDR3 is 13 residues long. CDR3 loop: CASRQAEVSPLHF. The CDR3 DNA follows: TGTGCCAGCAGGCAAGCCGAGGTATCACCCCTCCACTTT.

This chain links TRBV6-1 with TRBJ2-6, with D hard to call. The CDR3 runs 17 residues. The V and J ends lost 0 bases and 0 bases respectively, with 9 bases between them. In germline, CDR1 is MNHNS, CDR2 SASEGT. The CDR3 sequence: CASSEAVSSSGANVLTF. CDR3 coding DNA: TGTGCCAGCAGTGAAGCGGTATCGAGCTCTGGGGCCAACGTCCTGACTTTC.

The chain recombines TRBV4-1 with TRBJ2-1; 9 positions match TRBD1. Germline assignment: CDR1 MGHRA and CDR2 YSYEKL. The CDR3 is 12 amino acids. V trimming: 3 bases; J trimming: 16 bases; junction bases outside the gene matches: 7. The CDR3 protein is CASSQPRDRVFF. In nucleotides, the CDR3 is TGCGCCAGCAGCCAGCCGCGGGACAGGGTATTCTTC.

The chain has TRBV6-6 and TRBJ1-6; D unresolved. V gave up 2 bases and J gave up 9 bases, with 8 bases separating them. The CDR3 consists of 13 residues. The germline gives CDR1 MNHNY, CDR2 SVGAGI (reference sequence). CDR3: CASSYMWSSPLHF. CDR3 nucleotides: TGTGCCAGCAGTTACATGTGGAGTTCACCCCTCCACTTT.

This sequence joins TRBV5-6 and TRBJ2-5; 8 positions match TRBD2. V lost 4 bases to trimming and J lost 3 bases; unmatched junction nucleotides: 5. CDR3 length equals 14 residues. Per the germline V gene, CDR1 is SGHDT and CDR2 is YYEEEE. CDR3 amino acids: CASSHPAGEETQYF. The CDR3 nucleotides are TGTGCCAGCAGCCACCCAGCGGGGGAAGAGACCCAGTACTTC.

The V and J genes are TRBV7-2 and TRBJ2-4, with D uncertain. This CDR3 is built from 16 residues. Trimming left V 4 bases short and J 7 bases short, with 20 bases between. Germline CDR1 is SGHTA and CDR2 is FQGNSA. The CDR3 DNA follows: TGTGCCAGCAGCTCCGAGAGTCGGGTGCTGGTTAACATTCAGTACTTC. Translated: CASSSESRVLVNIQYF.